A single sample is the source of the 32 T cell receptor beta chains below, sequenced in a study of long-term antiretroviral therapy in people with HIV (dated by TCRdb to 2021 to 2024). The immunoSEQ hsTCRB v3.0 assay was used at survey level resolution to sequence the TRB variable region. What TCRdb holds here is the immuneACCESS table cut down to in-frame rearrangements. Part of the clones is not present; checked against another copy, under half of the missing clones reflect an unresolved V gene, and the others are unexplained. Here the sample has about 20,000 clones; around 73% occur a single time. About 13% of the sample is in the top ten clones. The sample here was unsorted PBMCs, taken 0.3 years after starting antiretroviral therapy. These receptors were taken from a woman in her forties or fifties with HIV.

The chain is built from TRBV28 and TRBJ1-5; tentative D call: TRBD1 (5 bases). Trimming pared 8 bases from V and 5 bases from J, leaving 25 bases between. This CDR3 region has 17 residues. The V gene's germline CDR1 is MDHEN and CDR2 SYDVKM. This CDR3 is CASLGGQAGAWDQPQHF. CDR3 DNA sequence: TGTGCCAGCCTCGGAGGGCAGGCTGGGGCTTGGGATCAGCCCCAGCATTTT.

The V gene is TRBV5-1, the J gene TRBJ1-6, with TRBD1 matching over 8 bases. CDR3 length: 14 residues. With 5 bases clipped from V and 10 bases from J, the junction kept 8 bases outside the gene matches. CDR1 and CDR2 (germline): SGHRS, YFSETQ. The CDR3 spells CASSPGTGGSPLHF. The CDR3 DNA reads as TGCGCCAGCAGTCCCGGGACAGGAGGCTCACCCCTCCACTTT.

Written as DNA, the CDR3 is TGTGCCAGCAGCCTCGGACTAGCGGGGGGGGTTCATAAGTTCTTC. This gives the protein CASSLGLAGGVHKFF. J is TRBJ2-1 and V is TRBV14, with TRBD2 matching 15 bases. Trimming cost V 4 bases and J 14 bases; bases outside gene matches: 9. This CDR3 spans 15 amino acids. The germline CDR1 and CDR2 sequences are SGHDN and FVKESK.

The chain couples TRBV6-1 to TRBJ1-5, with TRBD1 matching over 10 bases. CDR3 length equals 15 residues. CDR1 MNHNS and CDR2 SASEGT come from the germline V gene. Unmatched junction bases numbered 6, after V lost 5 bases and J lost 5 bases. The CDR3 DNA follows: TGTGCCAGCAGTCGGACCGGGACAGGGGATCAGCCCCAGCATTTT. Its protein is CASSRTGTGDQPQHF.

This sequence joins TRBV10-2 and TRBJ2-2; D remains ambiguous. V lost 5 bases, J lost 6 bases, and 7 bases lay in between. The CDR3 covers 12 residues. Per the germline V gene, CDR1 is WSHSY and CDR2 is SAAADI. CDR3 protein: CASSWDPGELFF. The CDR3 coding sequence is TGCGCCAGCAGTTGGGATCCCGGGGAGCTGTTTTTT.

The chain's CDR3 is CASSGPTGDQPQHF. CDR3 in DNA: TGTGCCAGCAGTGGACCGACAGGGGATCAGCCCCAGCATTTT. The V and J genes are TRBV2 and TRBJ1-5; the match to TRBD1 covers 8 bases. With V trimmed by 4 bases and J by 5 bases, 4 bases remained unmatched. The V gene's germline CDR1 is SNHLY and CDR2 FYNNEI. This CDR3 spans 14 amino acids.

This chain joins TRBV5-4 and TRBJ1-1; 7 nucleotides agree with TRBD1. J lost 6 bases, V lost 1 base, and 12 bases had no gene match. This CDR3 region has 16 residues. Germline V gene lookup returns CDR1 SGHNT and CDR2 YYREEE (reference sequence). The CDR3 DNA reads as TGTGCCAGCAGCTTGACAGGGCGCAGGGGGGTATCTGAAGCTTTCTTT. This encodes CASSLTGRRGVSEAFF.

The chain employs TRBV10-1 and TRBJ1-1; D unresolved. Looked up from germline, CDR1 is WNHNN and CDR2 is SYGVQD (reference sequence). The CDR3 runs to 13 residues. V lost 2 bases and J lost 2, with 6 bases in between. CDR3 nucleotides: TGCGCCAGCAGTGAGATAGGCAACACTGAAGCTTTCTTT. Its protein is CASSEIGNTEAFF.

This clone occurred once. The genes are TRBV11-1 and TRBJ1-5; TRBD1 matches 10 bases. The CDR3 spans 15 residues. The trim removed 3 bases at V and 5 bases at J, leaving 4 bases unmatched. The germline CDR1 and CDR2 sequences are SGHAT and FQDESV (reference sequence). CDR3 protein: CASSFGGQGDQPQHF. The CDR3 nucleotides are TGTGCCAGCAGCTTTGGCGGACAGGGGGATCAGCCCCAGCATTTT. Looking up the rest from reference TRBV11-1 and TRBJ1-5 gives the full variable domain: EAEVAQSPRYKITEKSQAVAFWCDPISGHATLYWYRQILGQGPELLVQFQDESVVDDSQLPKDRFSAERLKGVDSTLKIQPAELGDSAMYLCASSFGGQGDQPQHFGDGTRLSIL.

This chain connects TRBV29-1 to TRBJ2-1; 7 bases agree with TRBD2. With 3 bases clipped from V and 0 bases from J, the junction kept 2 bases outside the gene matches. The CDR3 runs to 14 residues. Germline loops: CDR1 SQVTM, CDR2 ANQGSEA. In DNA, the CDR3 is TGCAGCGTTGAGGGGGGGGACTCCTACAATGAGCAGTTCTTC. Translated, it gives CSVEGGDSYNEQFF.

The chain links TRBV5-1 to TRBJ1-1; TRBD1 agrees at 9 bases. V lost 7 bases and J lost 1; bases outside the gene matches: 2. The CDR3 sequence is 13 residues long. The germline CDR1 and CDR2 sequences are SGHRS and YFSETQ. For the CDR3, the DNA is TGCGCCAGCGGGGGACAGGGGAACACTGAAGCTTTCTTT. Translated, it gives CASGGQGNTEAFF.

This clone has only one observation. V gene TRBV6-5 combines with J gene TRBJ2-3, with D unclear. V lost 0 bases, J lost 2 bases, and 6 bases lay in between. This CDR3 has 14 residues. Germline V gene lookup returns CDR1 MNHEY and CDR2 SVGAGI. This CDR3 is CASSYSLNTDTQYF. CDR3 bases: TGTGCCAGCAGTTACTCACTAAACACAGATACGCAGTATTTT.

Here the CDR3 reads CASSEFGRVAGEQYF. CDR3 bases: TGTGCCAGCAGTGAATTTGGGCGGGTGGCGGGGGAGCAGTACTTC. The chain employs TRBV2 and TRBJ2-7; tentatively, D is TRBD2 (6 bases). CDR3 length equals 15 residues. The V and J ends lost 2 bases and 7 bases respectively, with 18 bases between them. Germline V lookup: CDR1 SNHLY, CDR2 FYNNEI. The full variable domain, completed using reference TRBV2 and TRBJ2-7, is EPEVTQTPSHQVTQMGQEVILRCVPISNHLYFYWYRQILGQKVEFLVSFYNNEISEKSEIFDDQFSVERPDGSNFTLKIRSTKLEDSAMYFCASSEFGRVAGEQYFGPGTRLTVT.

The chain employs TRBV10-2 and TRBJ2-2, with TRBD1 as a possible D gene (5 bases). CDR1 and CDR2 from the germline V gene are WSHSY and SAAADI. This CDR3 is built from 15 residues. V was trimmed by 6 bases and J by 5 bases, leaving 16 bases between them. DNA of the CDR3: TGCGCCAGCAGCAGAACAGGTGGTTATACCGGGGAGCTGTTTTTT. Its protein is CASSRTGGYTGELFF.

This chain connects TRBV6-5 to TRBJ1-2; D unclear. V was shortened by 4 bases and J by 4 bases, with 19 bases between the two germline ends. The CDR3 runs to 16 residues. Germline V gives CDR1 MNHEY, CDR2 SVGAGI. In DNA form, the CDR3 reads TGTGCCAGCAGTTCCTCGGCCCGCCCCCGGCCCTATGGCTACACCTTC. It translates to CASSSSARPRPYGYTF.

The chain carries TRBV12-5 and TRBJ2-1, with TRBD2 identical over 7 bases. The CDR3 length is 17 residues. The V gene end was trimmed by 7 bases and the J gene end by 0 bases; junction bases not matched to a gene: 12. The germline CDR1 and CDR2 sequences are LGHNT and FRNRAP. The CDR3 DNA reads as TGTGCTAGTGATAGCGGGCAAGTTATTAGCTCCTACAATGAGCAGTTCTTC. It encodes CASDSGQVISSYNEQFF.

The chain recombines TRBV7-9 with TRBJ2-1; D is undetermined. Germline CDR1 SEHNR, CDR2 FQNEAQ (reference sequence). The CDR3 spans 14 residues. V was trimmed by 3 bases and J by 1 base, leaving 7 bases between them. CDR3 amino acids: CASSFAVSYNEQFF. The CDR3 DNA is TGTGCCAGCAGCTTCGCGGTTTCCTACAATGAGCAGTTCTTC.

V is TRBV11-2 and J is TRBJ2-5; TRBD2 might be the D (7 bases). V was trimmed by 3 bases and J by 5 bases, leaving 16 bases between them. Germline CDR1 and CDR2: SGHAT and FQNNGV. There are 15 residues in the CDR3. The CDR3 sequence: CASSFMRGRGETQYF. As DNA, the CDR3 is TGTGCCAGCAGCTTTATGCGGGGGCGAGGGGAGACCCAGTACTTC. Using reference TRBV11-2 and TRBJ2-5 for the parts outside the CDR3, the full variable domain is EAGVAQSPRYKIIEKRQSVAFWCNPISGHATLYWYQQILGQGPKLLIQFQNNGVVDDSQLPKDRFSAERLKGVDSTLKIQPAKLEDSAVYLCASSFMRGRGETQYFGPGTRLLVL.

The chain links TRBV6-1 to TRBJ2-1; D may correspond to TRBD1 or TRBD2 (5 bases each). The CDR3 has 14 amino acids. The germline gives CDR1 MNHNS, CDR2 SASEGT. The ends were cut back, 8 bases at V and 0 bases at J, with 11 bases in the middle. The CDR3 here is CASGWGSSYNEQFF. CDR3 DNA sequence: TGTGCCAGCGGTTGGGGGAGCTCCTACAATGAGCAGTTCTTC.

This chain uses TRBV11-2 with TRBJ1-6, with 7 bases matching TRBD1. Germline V gives CDR1 SGHAT, CDR2 FQNNGV. This CDR3 has 13 residues. Germline trimming cut 5 bases from V and 9 bases from J; bases unmatched to any gene: 4. The CDR3 region is CASSNRDSSPLHF. In DNA form, the CDR3 reads TGTGCCAGCAGCAACAGGGACAGTTCACCCCTCCACTTT.

The rearrangement links TRBV10-3 to TRBJ1-2; 7 bases map to TRBD1. Trimming took 7 bases from V and 7 from J; bases not matched to a gene: 9. CDR3 length equals 13 residues. The germline V gene has CDR1 ENHRY and CDR2 SYGVKD. The chain's CDR3 is CAIIGDRSGGYTF. DNA for the CDR3: TGTGCCATCATCGGGGACAGAAGTGGTGGCTACACCTTC.

The V call is TRBV19, the J call TRBJ2-2, with a tentative D call TRBD1 (5 bases). This CDR3 has 14 residues. The germline V gene encodes CDR1 LNHDA and CDR2 SQIVND (reference sequence). V was trimmed by 1 base and J by 9 bases, leaving 12 bases between them. Here the CDR3 reads CASSIGTLGRELFF. CDR3 sequence (DNA): TGTGCCAGTAGTATAGGGACATTAGGCAGGGAGCTGTTTTTT.

The chain links TRBV6-6 to TRBJ2-1; D unresolved. V lost 5 bases and J lost 4, with 6 bases in between. CDR1 is MNHNY, CDR2 SVGAGI, per germline (reference sequence). This CDR3 has 12 residues. CDR3 residues: CASSPQYNEQFF. The CDR3 DNA sequence: TGTGCCAGCAGTCCCCAGTACAATGAGCAGTTCTTC.

This sequence joins TRBV19 and TRBJ2-3, with TRBD1 identical over 10 bases. Germline-derived CDR1 and CDR2 are LNHDA and SQIVND (reference sequence). This CDR3 is 14 amino acids long. V lost 8 bases and J lost 4; bases outside the gene matches: 6. The CDR3 sequence: CASRDRGQADTQYF. For the CDR3, the DNA is TGTGCCAGTCGCGACAGGGGGCAAGCAGATACGCAGTATTTT.

J is TRBJ1-4 and V is TRBV7-9; no definite D call. V dropped 4 bases and J dropped 7 bases, with 13 bases sitting between them. This CDR3 has 14 residues. CDR1 SEHNR and CDR2 FQNEAQ come from the germline V gene (reference sequence). The chain's CDR3 is CASSSGIEGEKLFF. The DNA for the CDR3 is TGTGCCAGCAGCTCCGGGATCGAAGGTGAAAAACTGTTTTTT.

The chain uses TRBV10-1 and TRBJ1-5, with D maybe TRBD1 (6 bases). This CDR3 has 15 amino acids. CDR1 is WNHNN and CDR2 is SYGVQD in the germline V gene (reference sequence). Trimming left V 8 bases short and J 2 bases short, with 16 bases between. In DNA form, the CDR3 reads TGCGCCAGCGTCACAGGGTCTAGTGGCAATCAGCCCCAGCATTTT. The encoded protein is CASVTGSSGNQPQHF.

V and J are TRBV9 and TRBJ1-6; 10 nucleotides align to TRBD1. This CDR3 is built from 15 residues. Germline loops: CDR1 SGDLS, CDR2 YYNGEE. The V gene end was trimmed by 3 bases and the J gene end by 7 bases; junction bases not matched to a gene: 4. CDR3 in amino acids: CASSDGQGENSPLHF. The CDR3 DNA reads as TGTGCCAGCAGCGATGGACAGGGGGAAAATTCACCCCTCCACTTT.

V and J are TRBV7-2 and TRBJ1-5, with D perhaps matching TRBD1 (5 bases). Germline values: CDR1 SGHTA, CDR2 FQGNSA. The V end lost 5 bases, the J end lost 6 bases, and 17 bases lay between the germline ends. The CDR3 has 15 amino acids. CDR3 nucleotide sequence: TGTGCCAGCAGCCCTTGGGACTCCTTAAGTCAGCCCCAGCATTTT. Translating it yields CASSPWDSLSQPQHF. Variable domain in full (rest from reference TRBV7-2 and TRBJ1-5): GAGVSQSPSNKVTEKGKDVELRCDPISGHTALYWYRQSLGQGLEFLIYFQGNSAPDKSGLPSDRFSAERTGGSVSTLTIQRTQQEDSAVYLCASSPWDSLSQPQHFGDGTRLSIL.

The genes are TRBV18 and TRBJ2-2, with TRBD2 as a possible D gene (5 bases). The CDR3 consists of 17 residues. The germline V gene has CDR1 KGHSH and CDR2 LQKENI. V was pared by 3 bases and J by 0 bases, with 14 bases between. The CDR3 nucleotides read TGTGCCAGCTCACCCAACCCCGGCGGGCCGAACACCGGGGAGCTGTTTTTT. Amino acid sequence: CASSPNPGGPNTGELFF. The whole variable domain, filled in from reference TRBV18 and TRBJ2-2, reads NAGVMQNPRHLVRRRGQEARLRCSPMKGHSHVYWYRQLPEEGLKFMVYLQKENIIDESGMPKERFSAEFPKEGPSILRIQQVVRGDSAAYFCASSPNPGGPNTGELFFGEGSRLTVL.

The rearrangement joins TRBV10-3 to TRBJ1-1; D possibly corresponds to TRBD1 (5 bases). The CDR3 loop spans 14 amino acids. Trimming shortened V by 1 base and J by 6 bases, and 12 bases separated the two germline ends. Germline CDR1 and CDR2: ENHRY and SYGVKD. The CDR3: CAISEWGGAAEAFF. DNA of the CDR3: TGTGCCATCAGTGAGTGGGGAGGGGCCGCTGAAGCTTTCTTT.

This clone was picked up a small number of times. V usage is TRBV19 and J usage is TRBJ1-5; 7 nucleotides match TRBD1. The V and J ends lost 3 bases and 3 bases, in that order; junction bases with no gene match: 5. Looked up from germline, CDR1 is LNHDA and CDR2 is SQIVND (reference sequence). The CDR3 loop spans 15 amino acids. CDR3 sequence: CASSIGDRINQPQHF. CDR3 nucleotide sequence: TGTGCCAGTAGTATCGGGGACAGAATCAATCAGCCCCAGCATTTT.

The chain joins TRBV29-1 to TRBJ2-7, with D tentatively TRBD2 (5 bases). CDR3 size: 12 residues. V was shortened by 7 bases and J by 1 base, with 11 bases between the two germline ends. Germline V gives CDR1 SQVTM, CDR2 ANQGSEA. Written as DNA, the CDR3 is TGCAGCGCCGGGATCGCATCCTACGAGCAGTACTTC. Its translation is CSAGIASYEQYF.